This entry is about one T cell receptor (beta chain). Method: immunoSEQ multiplex PCR; TCRdb's copy keeps in-frame clones and lacks some. The sample lists some 550,000 clones, almost 97% occurring once. This entry is derived from a study of shared clonotypes between healthy human individuals. Germline assignment: CDR1 SGHNT and CDR2 YYREEE (reference sequence). The CDR3 runs 12 residues. V lost 0 bases and J 11 bases, leaving 9 bases between the germline ends. J is TRBJ2-1 and V is TRBV5-4; a weak D match, TRBD1 (6 bases). The sequenced sample was naive CD4+ T cells sorted from blood. The subset denotes: CD45RA+ positively selected. The TCR sequence derives from a woman aged 30 to 39 in good health. DNA of the CDR3: TGTGCCAGCAGCTTGGCCGGACAGAAGCAGTTCTTC. Its protein is CASSLAGQKQFF. The full variable domain, its missing parts supplied by reference TRBV5-4 and TRBJ2-1, is ETGVTQSPTHLIKTRGQQVTLRCSSQSGHNTVSWYQQALGQGPQFIFQYYREEENGRGNFPPRFSGLQFPNYSSELNVNALELDDSALYLCASSLAGQKQFFGPGTRLTVL.